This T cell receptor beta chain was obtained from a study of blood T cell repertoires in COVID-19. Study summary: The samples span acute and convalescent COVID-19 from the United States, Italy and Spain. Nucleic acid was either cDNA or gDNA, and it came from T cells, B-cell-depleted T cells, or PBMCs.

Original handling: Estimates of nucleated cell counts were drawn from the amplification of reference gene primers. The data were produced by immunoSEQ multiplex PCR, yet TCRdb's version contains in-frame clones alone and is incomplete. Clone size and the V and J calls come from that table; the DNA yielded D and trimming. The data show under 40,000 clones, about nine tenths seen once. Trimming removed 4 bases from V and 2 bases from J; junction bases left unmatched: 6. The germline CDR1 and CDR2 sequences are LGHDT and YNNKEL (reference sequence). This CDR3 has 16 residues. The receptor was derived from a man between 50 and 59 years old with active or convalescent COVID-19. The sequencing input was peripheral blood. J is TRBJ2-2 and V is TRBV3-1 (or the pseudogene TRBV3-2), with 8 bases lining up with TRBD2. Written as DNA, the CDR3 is TGTGCCAGCAGCCGGAGGACTAGCCTAAACACCGGGGAGCTGTTTTTT. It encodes CASSRRTSLNTGELFF.